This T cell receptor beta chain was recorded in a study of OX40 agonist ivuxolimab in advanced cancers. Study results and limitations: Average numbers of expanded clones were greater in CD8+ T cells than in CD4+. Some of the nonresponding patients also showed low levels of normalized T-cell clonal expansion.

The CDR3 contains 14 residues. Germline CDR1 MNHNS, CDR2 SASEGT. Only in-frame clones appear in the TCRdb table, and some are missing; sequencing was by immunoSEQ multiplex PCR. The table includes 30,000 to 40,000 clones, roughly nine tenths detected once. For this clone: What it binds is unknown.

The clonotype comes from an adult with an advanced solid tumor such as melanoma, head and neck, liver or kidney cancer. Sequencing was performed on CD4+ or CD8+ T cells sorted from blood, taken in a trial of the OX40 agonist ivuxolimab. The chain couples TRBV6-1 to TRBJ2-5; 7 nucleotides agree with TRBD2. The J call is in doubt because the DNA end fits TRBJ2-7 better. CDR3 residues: CATTSLAPSYEQYF. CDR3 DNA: TGTGCCACCACGTCACTAGCGCCTTCCTACGAGCAGTACTTC.